These T cell receptor beta chains were read from a single sample in a study of T cells in Graves' hyperthyroidism and ophthalmopathy. MiXCR was run by TCRdb on the multiplex PCR reads, yielding one entry per CDR3 protein. The table lists around 520,000 distinct CDR3 sequences, 12% to 15% of them singletons. The sequenced material came from blood. The receptor source for this set is a woman between 40 and 55 years old with Graves' hyperthyroidism. Each CDR3 is given with its conserved first and last residue. The order of the fields is D gene, clone size, V gene, J gene, CDR3 DNA, CDR3 protein. The D gene is left open where the match is weak. Size values are once, few and many counts, or a class for expanded clones, and some rows have none.

D: TRBD1
size: few
V: TRBV5-4
J: TRBJ1-1
DNA: TGTGCCAGCAGCCAGGGACAGGAACTTGAAGCTTTCTTT
CDR3: CASSQGQELEAFF

D: -
size: few
V: TRBV9
J: TRBJ2-7
DNA: TGTGCCAGCAGCAAGGGTTTGGGCGAGCAGTACTTC
CDR3: CASSKGLGEQYF

D: -
size: many
V: TRBV11-2
J: TRBJ1-1
DNA: TGTGCCAGCAGCTTAGAGAAAATGAACACTGAAGCTTTCTTT
CDR3: CASSLEKMNTEAFF

D: TRBD2
size: many
V: TRBV15
J: TRBJ2-7
DNA: TGTGCCACCAGCAGTGGACTAGCGGACCCCTACGAGCAGTACTTC
CDR3: CATSSGLADPYEQYF

D: TRBD2
size: -
V: TRBV5-6
J: TRBJ2-1
DNA: TGTGCCAGCAGCTTGGAACTAGCGGGCCTGACCTACAATGAGCAGTTCTTC
CDR3: CASSLELAGLTYNEQFF

D: -
size: -
V: TRBV19
J: TRBJ1-1
DNA: TGTGCCAGTAGTGGCGGAGCGAACACTGAAGCTTTCTTT
CDR3: CASSGGANTEAFF

D: -
size: -
V: TRBV2
J: TRBJ1-5
DNA: TGTGCCAGCAGTGATCTGGGTTATCAGCCCCAGCATTTT
CDR3: CASSDLGYQPQHF

D: -
size: few
V: TRBV19
J: TRBJ1-4
DNA: TGTGCCAGTAGTAAAGTATTTATCGTCGGTTCTACTAATGAAAAACTGTTTTTT
CDR3: CASSKVFIVGSTNEKLFF

D: -
size: -
V: TRBV19
J: TRBJ1-5
DNA: TGTGCCAGTAGTATACATTCTAGCAATCAGCCCCAGCATTTT
CDR3: CASSIHSSNQPQHF

D: TRBD2
size: few
V: TRBV20-1
J: TRBJ2-3
DNA: TGCAGTGCAGAAAAGACTAGCGGGTTCCTCCTCGGCACAGATACGCAGTATTTT
CDR3: CSAEKTSGFLLGTDTQYF

D: -
size: -
V: TRBV29-1
J: TRBJ1-2
DNA: TGCAGCGTTTCCGGACAGAACTATGGCTACACCTTC
CDR3: CSVSGQNYGYTF

D: TRBD1
size: many
V: TRBV11-3
J: TRBJ2-5
DNA: TGTGCCAGCAGCTCCGGGACAGGGAAGGGCCTGTACTTC
CDR3: CASSSGTGKGLYF

D: -
size: few
V: TRBV9
J: TRBJ2-3
DNA: TGTGCCAGCAGCGTAGGGGTAGCGGCCACAGATACGCAGTATTTT
CDR3: CASSVGVAATDTQYF

D: TRBD1
size: many
V: TRBV28
J: TRBJ1-3
DNA: TGTGCCAGCAGTTGGACAGGGGCGGGAAACACCATATATTTT
CDR3: CASSWTGAGNTIYF

D: -
size: many
V: TRBV5-1
J: TRBJ2-3
DNA: TGCGCCAGCAGCTTGACAGGTACCCGCACAGATACGCAGTATTTT
CDR3: CASSLTGTRTDTQYF

D: -
size: many
V: TRBV20-1
J: TRBJ2-5
DNA: TGCAGTGCCGCCAGGCAGGGCCTTGGAGAGACCCAGTACTTC
CDR3: CSAARQGLGETQYF

D: -
size: -
V: TRBV7-2
J: TRBJ2-7
DNA: TGTGCCAGCAGCACCCAGACTAGCGAGCAGTACTTC
CDR3: CASSTQTSEQYF

D: -
size: many
V: TRBV28
J: TRBJ1-2
DNA: TGTGCCAGCAGTTGGGGTTCGGGACCACCAAAGTCTGGCTACACCTTC
CDR3: CASSWGSGPPKSGYTF

D: -
size: many
V: TRBV7-2
J: TRBJ2-2
DNA: TGTGCCAGCAATAGCGGGAACACCGGGGAGCTGTTTTTT
CDR3: CASNSGNTGELFF

D: -
size: -
V: TRBV5-8
J: TRBJ2-7
DNA: TGTGCCAGCAGCTTGTTCTTAGCCGGGACCTACGAGCAGTACTTC
CDR3: CASSLFLAGTYEQYF

D: -
size: many
V: TRBV3-1
J: TRBJ2-5
DNA: TGTGCCAGCAGCCAAGATCCGCAATCCGAAGAGACCCAGTACTTC
CDR3: CASSQDPQSEETQYF

D: -
size: few
V: TRBV5-1
J: TRBJ1-1
DNA: TGCGCCAGCAGCTTGTTCGGCAGGAAAAGTCACACTGAAGCTTTCTTT
CDR3: CASSLFGRKSHTEAFF

D: TRBD1
size: many
V: TRBV30
J: TRBJ1-3
DNA: TGTGCCTGGACCGGGACAGGGATCTCTGGAAACACCATATATTTT
CDR3: CAWTGTGISGNTIYF

D: TRBD2
size: many
V: TRBV18
J: TRBJ2-3
DNA: TGTGCCAGCTCCCTCTCTCGGCAGGGAGGGGATACGCAGTATTTT
CDR3: CASSLSRQGGDTQYF

D: -
size: few
V: TRBV5-1
J: TRBJ2-2
DNA: TGCGCCAGCAGCTTGAGACGGACCGGGGAGCTGTTTTTT
CDR3: CASSLRRTGELFF

D: -
size: many
V: TRBV7-3
J: TRBJ2-3
DNA: TGTGCCAGCAGCTATGGGGAACCAAGCACAGATACGCAGTATTTT
CDR3: CASSYGEPSTDTQYF

D: TRBD1
size: many
V: TRBV2
J: TRBJ2-7
DNA: TGTGCCAGCAGTGACTGGACAGGGAACTACGAGCAGTACTTC
CDR3: CASSDWTGNYEQYF

D: TRBD1
size: few
V: TRBV5-1
J: TRBJ2-7
DNA: TGCGCCAGCAGCTTCGACAGGGGGGGCCTCGAGCAGTACTTC
CDR3: CASSFDRGGLEQYF